This T cell receptor beta chain was recovered during a study of cytomegalovirus exposure and HLA in healthy donors. Regarding the study as a whole: The study put some 150 TCR beta chains on its list as cytomegalovirus-associated.

Germline CDR1 reads MDHEN; CDR2 reads SYDVKM. The V and J ends lost 2 bases and 3 bases respectively, with 11 bases between them. This CDR3 region has 15 residues. As concerns this clone: What it recognizes is unknown.

Profiled with immunoSEQ multiplex PCR; TCRdb holds only in-frame clones, not every one. The sample includes 150,000 to 200,000 clones, roughly 80% of them seen just once. This receptor was obtained from a man aged 18 to 30 in good health and CMV-seropositive. This rearrangement joins TRBV28 to TRBJ1-5; D perhaps matches TRBD1 (5 bases). The sequenced material came from PBMCs. The CDR3 DNA follows: TGTGCCAGCAGTTTACCCGACAGCTACAATCAGCCCCAGCATTTT. Translated, it gives CASSLPDSYNQPQHF.